This T cell receptor (beta chain) was sequenced for a study of blood T cell repertoires in COVID-19 (dated by TCRdb to the early 2020s). Context from the whole study: The collaborator samples originated in the United States, Italy and Spain and spanned the acute and convalescent phases of COVID-19. The dataset comprised deeply sampled blood TCRbeta repertoires from subjects exposed to, actively infected with, or recovered from COVID-19. Where HLA class I and class II types were available, the types were taken from metadata supplied by the sample provider, not from assay-based typing. The repertoires were released in a freely available public database intended as a resource for research on the immune response to SARS-CoV-2. Sample metadata almost always included a de-identified subject ID, COVID-19 status, age in years and sex. The prospective study material was composed of cDNA or gDNA derived from T cells, B-cell-depleted T cells, or PBMCs. Samples came from the ongoing ImmuneRACE study (first 160 participants) plus 1,254 subjects from 6 global collaborators. Results the study describes overall, beyond this receptor: The quantity of clinical and demographic metadata differed by source and by participant and was supplied without curation.

Each collaborating institution followed its own protocols to collect whole blood in K2EDTA tubes. For TCRbeta analysis, collaborator samples were shipped as frozen whole blood, as isolated PBMCs, or as DNA extracted from either sample type. According to the germline V gene, CDR1 reads MNHEY and CDR2 reads SVGAGI. From V the trimming removes 8 bases and from J it removes 5 bases, while the gene matches leave 5 bases of the junction unaccounted for. Counted from cysteine to phenylalanine, this CDR3 has 14 amino acids. Only the CDR3 portion is preserved as DNA: 42 bases, with reading frame beginning at the first base. The immunoSEQ Assay, a bias-controlled multiplex PCR, was used to amplify TCRbeta CDR3 regions from genomic DNA. On the authors' methods: The number of nucleated cells in each sample was estimated by amplification of reference gene primers within the assay. To quantify the absolute abundance of each unique TCRbeta CDR3 rearrangement, sequence reads were collapsed and filtered. For each sample, productive Simpson clonality was calculated as the square root of Simpson's diversity index across productive rearrangements. The immuneACCESS repertoire file appears here via TCRdb, limited to in-frame rearrangements. These files lack a portion of the clones; in checked studies, under half of the deficit traces to unresolved V genes, and the cause of the others is not known. D and trimming were read from the DNA, whereas the V and J calls and clone size are those reported in that table. The sample table contains roughly 100,000 clones; only one count was recorded for around 81% of them. Over 35% of the sample comes from the top ten.

On this clone: The antigen this receptor binds is unknown. No per-base quality is available; no much larger clone lies one base away.

Recombination connected TRBV6-5 to TRBJ2-2; the central 10 bases match TRBD2. The sample consisted of peripheral blood. The TCR sequence derives from a man aged 80 or over with acute or convalescent COVID-19. The DNA sequence reads TGTGCCAGCTTCAGGACTAGCGGTACCGGGGAGCTGTTTTTT. Translated, it reads CASFRTSGTGELFF.